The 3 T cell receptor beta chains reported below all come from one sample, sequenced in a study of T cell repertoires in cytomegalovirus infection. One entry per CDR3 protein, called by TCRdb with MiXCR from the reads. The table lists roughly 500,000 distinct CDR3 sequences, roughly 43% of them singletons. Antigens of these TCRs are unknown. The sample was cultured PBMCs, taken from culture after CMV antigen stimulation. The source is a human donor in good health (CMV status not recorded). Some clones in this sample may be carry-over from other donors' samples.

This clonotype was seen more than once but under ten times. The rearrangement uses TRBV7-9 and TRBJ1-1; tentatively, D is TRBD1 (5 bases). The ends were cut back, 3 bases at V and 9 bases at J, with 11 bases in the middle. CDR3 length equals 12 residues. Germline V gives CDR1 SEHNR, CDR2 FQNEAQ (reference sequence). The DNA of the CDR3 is TGTGCCAGCAGCTTCAGTATGGGGCAAGCTTTCTTT. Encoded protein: CASSFSMGQAFF.

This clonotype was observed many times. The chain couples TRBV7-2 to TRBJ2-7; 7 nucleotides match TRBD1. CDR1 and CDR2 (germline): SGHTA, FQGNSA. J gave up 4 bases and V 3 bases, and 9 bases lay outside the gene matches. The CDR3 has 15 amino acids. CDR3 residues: CASSFRDSPSYEQYF. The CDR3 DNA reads TGTGCCAGCAGCTTCCGGGACAGCCCATCGTACGAGCAGTACTTC.

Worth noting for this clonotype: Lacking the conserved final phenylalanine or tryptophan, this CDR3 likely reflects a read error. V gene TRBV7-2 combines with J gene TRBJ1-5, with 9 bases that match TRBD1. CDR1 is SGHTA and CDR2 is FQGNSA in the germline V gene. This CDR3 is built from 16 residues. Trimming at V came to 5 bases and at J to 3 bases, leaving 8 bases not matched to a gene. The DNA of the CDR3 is TGTGCCAGCAGCGGGACAGGGAGCGTGAACAATCAGCCCCAGCATGTT. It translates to CASSGTGSVNNQPQHV.